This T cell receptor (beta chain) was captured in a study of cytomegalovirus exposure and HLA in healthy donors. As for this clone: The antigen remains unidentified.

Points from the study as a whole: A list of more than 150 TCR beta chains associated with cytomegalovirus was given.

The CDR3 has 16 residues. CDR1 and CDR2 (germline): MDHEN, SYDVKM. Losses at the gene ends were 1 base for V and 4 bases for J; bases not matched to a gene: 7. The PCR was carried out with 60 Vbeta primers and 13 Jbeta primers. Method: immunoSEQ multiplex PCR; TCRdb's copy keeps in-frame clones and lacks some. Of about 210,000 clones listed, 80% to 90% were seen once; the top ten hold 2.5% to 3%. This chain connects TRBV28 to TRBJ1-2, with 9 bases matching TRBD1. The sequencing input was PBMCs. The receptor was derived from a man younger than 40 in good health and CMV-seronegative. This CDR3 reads CASSLSGGTGIYGYTF. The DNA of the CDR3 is TGTGCCAGCAGTTTATCCGGCGGGACAGGGATCTATGGCTACACCTTC.